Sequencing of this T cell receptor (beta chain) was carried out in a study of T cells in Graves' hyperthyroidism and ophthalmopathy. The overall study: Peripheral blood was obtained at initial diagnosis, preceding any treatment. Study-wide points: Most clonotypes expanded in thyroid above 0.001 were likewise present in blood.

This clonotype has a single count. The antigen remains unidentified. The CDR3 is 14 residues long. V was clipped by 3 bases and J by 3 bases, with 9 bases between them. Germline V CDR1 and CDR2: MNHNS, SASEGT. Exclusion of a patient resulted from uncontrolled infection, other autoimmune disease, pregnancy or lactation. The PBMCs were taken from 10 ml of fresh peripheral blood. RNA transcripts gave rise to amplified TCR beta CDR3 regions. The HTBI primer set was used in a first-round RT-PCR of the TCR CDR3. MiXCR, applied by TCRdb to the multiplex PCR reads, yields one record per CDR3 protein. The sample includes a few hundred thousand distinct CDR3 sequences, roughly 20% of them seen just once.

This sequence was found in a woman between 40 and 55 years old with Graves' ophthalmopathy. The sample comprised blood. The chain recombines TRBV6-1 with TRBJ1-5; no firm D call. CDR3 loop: CASSDRTTNQPQHF. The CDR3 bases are TGTGCCAGCAGTGACCGGACGACCAATCAGCCCCAGCATTTT.